Following are 32 T cell receptor beta chains from one sample sequenced in a study of T cell responses to AZD1222 COVID-19 vaccine. The repertoire was sequenced with immunoSEQ multiplex PCR; TCRdb's copy has only in-frame clones and lacks some. The sample has 85,000 to 120,000 clones; around 83% are singletons. The sequences come from peripheral blood, collected on day 0 of AZD1222 vaccination. The source of these receptors is an adult in good health.

The chain uses TRBV10-3 and TRBJ1-1; the match to TRBD1 covers 8 bases. The germline CDR1 and CDR2 sequences are ENHRY and SYGVKD. The CDR3 totals 14 residues. V trimming: 2 bases; J trimming: 4 bases; junction bases outside the gene matches: 3. CDR3 sequence reads: CAISETTGGTEAFF. CDR3 bases: TGTGCCATCAGTGAGACCACAGGGGGCACTGAAGCTTTCTTT.

The chain carries TRBV6-5 and TRBJ1-6; tentative D call: TRBD1 (6 bases). The V end was cut by 5 bases, the J end by 3 bases, with 11 bases between. From germline, CDR1 is MNHEY and CDR2 SVGAGI. The CDR3 extends over 15 amino acids. CDR3 DNA sequence: TGTGCCAGCAGTACGGACAGAGACTATAATTCACCCCTCCACTTT. Residues: CASSTDRDYNSPLHF.

The rearrangement links TRBV27 to TRBJ2-7, with D unclear. This CDR3 spans 13 amino acids. V lost 3 bases, J lost 0 bases, and 6 bases lay in between. Germline V gene sequence: CDR1 MNHEY, CDR2 SMNVEV (reference sequence). DNA for the CDR3: TGTGCCAGCAGTTTTAGGTTCTCCTACGAGCAGTACTTC. Translated: CASSFRFSYEQYF.

In this sample, this clone turned up a few times. The chain combines TRBV27 with TRBJ2-7; 9 positions match TRBD2. This CDR3 has 13 residues. V gave up 6 bases and J gave up 3 bases; unmatched junction bases: 3. Germline V lookup: CDR1 MNHEY, CDR2 SMNVEV (reference sequence). The CDR3 protein is CASRLAGHYEQYF. The DNA for the CDR3 is TGTGCCAGCAGGCTAGCGGGGCACTACGAGCAGTACTTC.

The CDR3 nucleotides are TGTGCCAGCAGCACTGTTCCGAACACCGGGGAGCTGTTTTTT. Amino acids: CASSTVPNTGELFF. The rearrangement uses TRBV6-5 and TRBJ2-2; D unresolved. Looked up from germline, CDR1 is MNHEY and CDR2 is SVGAGI. CDR3 length equals 14 residues. Trimming removed 6 bases from V and 0 bases from J, with 8 bases in between.

This chain links TRBV9 with TRBJ2-7; TRBD1 matches at 8 bases. Germline CDR1 is SGDLS and CDR2 is YYNGEE. J lost 4 bases, V lost 0 bases, and 6 bases had no gene match. This CDR3 is built from 15 residues. The CDR3 DNA sequence: TGTGCCAGCAGCGTAGGCGCAGGGGGCGAATACGAGCAGTACTTC. This translates into CASSVGAGGEYEQYF.

The gene calls are TRBV4-3 and TRBJ2-7; D is unresolved. Trimming took 0 bases from V and 3 from J, leaving 9 bases between them. Germline CDR1 LGHNA, CDR2 YSLEER. CDR3 length: 14 amino acids. This CDR3 is CASSQERKGYEQYF. For the CDR3, the DNA is TGCGCCAGCAGCCAAGAACGGAAGGGCTACGAGCAGTACTTC.

J is TRBJ1-4 and V is TRBV7-8; D unresolved. This CDR3 spans 14 amino acids. Germline V gene data show CDR1 as SGHVS and CDR2 as FQNEAQ. V was clipped by 3 bases and J by 8 bases, with 13 bases between them. The CDR3 loop is CASSFGRRGEKLFF. The CDR3 region has the DNA TGTGCCAGCAGCTTCGGGAGACGAGGCGAAAAACTGTTTTTT.

The chain recombines TRBV15 with TRBJ2-3; D possibly corresponds to TRBD1 (6 bases). Trimming pared 3 bases from V and 4 bases from J, leaving 11 bases between. The germline V gene encodes CDR1 LNHNV and CDR2 YYDKDF (reference sequence). The CDR3 covers 14 residues. In nucleotides, the CDR3 is TGTGCCACCAGCAGGGACAGAAGGGCAGATACGCAGTATTTT. Its translation: CATSRDRRADTQYF.

The rearrangement links TRBV6-2 or TRBV6-3 to TRBJ1-1, with D possibly TRBD1 on 6 matching bases. Trimming removed 2 bases at V and 7 bases at J, with 11 bases between. Germline V CDR1 and CDR2: MNHEY, SVGEGT. This CDR3 has 13 residues. CDR3 sequence: CASSYPGQFEAFF. CDR3 DNA: TGTGCCAGCAGTTACCCTGGACAGTTTGAAGCTTTCTTT.

The gene calls are TRBV5-5 and TRBJ1-4; tentative D call: TRBD1 (5 bases). V was cut by 2 bases and J by 4 bases, with 12 bases left in between. Germline V lookup: CDR1 SGHKS, CDR2 YYEKEE (reference sequence). The CDR3 has 15 residues. Here the CDR3 DNA reads TGTGCCAGCAGCTTTGCCTATCAGGGTAATGAAAAACTGTTTTTT. Translation: CASSFAYQGNEKLFF.

The V gene is TRBV7-9, the J gene TRBJ1-3; weak D call: TRBD1 (6 bases). The CDR3 is 17 amino acids. Looked up from germline, CDR1 is SEHNR and CDR2 is FQNEAQ (reference sequence). Trimming shortened V by 0 bases and J by 0 bases, and 12 bases separated the two germline ends. CDR3 loop: CASSLASPGVSGNTIYF. The CDR3 coding sequence is TGTGCCAGCAGCTTAGCCTCCCCAGGGGTCTCTGGAAACACCATATATTTT.

This chain uses TRBV6-4 with TRBJ1-2, with 10 bases matching TRBD1. Germline CDR1 MRHNA, CDR2 SNTAGT. Trimming took 4 bases from V and 8 from J; bases not matched to a gene: 4. CDR3 size: 13 residues. CDR3 loop: CASSGDRGKGYTF. The CDR3 DNA follows: TGTGCCAGCAGTGGGGACAGGGGAAAAGGCTACACCTTC.

J is TRBJ2-7 and V is TRBV27; no reliable D call. The CDR3 loop spans 13 amino acids. V shed 4 bases and J shed 4 bases, with 11 bases lying between them. The germline V gene has CDR1 MNHEY and CDR2 SMNVEV (reference sequence). The CDR3 spells CASSSHLIYEQYF. Written as DNA, the CDR3 is TGTGCCAGCAGTTCCCATTTGATTTACGAGCAGTACTTC.

J is TRBJ2-1 and V is TRBV5-3; 7 bases are shared with TRBD2. TRBV5-3 is designated an ORF whose function remains uncertain. J was trimmed by 7 bases and V by 4 bases; bases with no gene match: 8. This CDR3 contains 14 residues. The CDR3 DNA follows: TGTGCCAGAAGCACTGGGGAGGGGAGGAATGAGCAGTTCTTC. It translates to CARSTGEGRNEQFF.

The chain is built from TRBV27 and TRBJ2-3; 12 bases are a match to TRBD2. J lost 1 base, V lost 4 bases, and 9 bases had no gene match. In germline, CDR1 is MNHEY, CDR2 SMNVEV (reference sequence). The CDR3 extends over 18 amino acids. The CDR3 nucleotides are TGTGCCAGCAGTTACGGCCTCACTAGCGGGGGGCGCACAGATACGCAGTATTTT. It yields the protein CASSYGLTSGGRTDTQYF.

A note on this clone: Other DNA sequences in this specimen translate into the identical CDR3. The rearrangement links TRBV28 to TRBJ1-5; D remains unclear. CDR3 length equals 12 residues. CDR1 MDHEN and CDR2 SYDVKM come from the germline V gene. The V gene lost 5 bases and the J gene lost 4 bases, with 6 bases spanning the gap. The CDR3 reads CASSAGNQPQHF. The CDR3, as DNA: TGTGCCAGCAGTGCGGGAAATCAGCCCCAGCATTTT. Together with reference TRBV28 and TRBJ1-5, the CDR3 gives the full variable domain: DVKVTQSSRYLVKRTGEKVFLECVQDMDHENMFWYRQDPGLGLRLIYFSYDVKMKEKGDIPEGYSVSREKKERFSLILESASTNQTSMYLCASSAGNQPQHFGDGTRLSIL.

The chain joins TRBV27 to TRBJ2-7; no clear D gene. V was clipped by 2 bases and J by 1 base, with 6 bases between them. Germline V CDR1 and CDR2: MNHEY, SMNVEV (reference sequence). This CDR3 is 13 amino acids long. The CDR3: CASSLAGSYEQYF. CDR3 sequence (DNA): TGTGCCAGCAGTTTAGCCGGGTCCTACGAGCAGTACTTC.

The J gene is TRBJ2-7, the V gene TRBV6-2 or TRBV6-3, with 10 bases matching TRBD1. After removal of 7 bases from V and 4 bases from J, the junction contained 7 bases not matched to a gene. The CDR3 has 14 residues. Germline V CDR1 and CDR2: MNHEY, SVGEGT. The CDR3 here is CASTPGQGLYEQYF. The CDR3 DNA reads TGTGCCAGCACCCCGGGACAGGGGTTGTACGAGCAGTACTTC.

The chain is built from TRBV7-8 and TRBJ2-7; D possibly corresponds to TRBD2 (5 bases). Trimming pared 5 bases from V and 4 bases from J, leaving 18 bases between. CDR1 is SGHVS and CDR2 is FQNEAQ in the germline V gene. This CDR3 spans 15 amino acids. The CDR3 region has the DNA TGTGCCAGCAGCCAAGTGAGGGCGGGCAGTTACGAGCAGTACTTC. It codes for CASSQVRAGSYEQYF.

V is TRBV21-1 and J is TRBJ1-5; the table gives TRBD1 as D, unverified against the DNA. TRBV21-1 constitutes a pseudogene. The CDR3 totals 15 residues. In nucleotides, the CDR3 is TGTGCCAGCAGCAAAGGGGGACAGGGAGATCAGCCCCAGCATTTT. Translated: CASSKGGQGDQPQHF.

The V gene is TRBV11-2, the J gene TRBJ2-1; 9 bases match TRBD2. This CDR3 spans 16 amino acids. The junction had 7 bases not matched to a gene; V was cut back by 0 bases and J by 7 bases. The germline gives CDR1 SGHAT, CDR2 FQNNGV. The CDR3 protein is CASSLDFSGGRNEQFF. DNA for the CDR3: TGTGCCAGCAGCTTAGATTTCAGCGGGGGGAGAAATGAGCAGTTCTTC.

The chain recombines TRBV7-2 with TRBJ2-5; the D gene is possibly TRBD2 (6 bases). The germline V and J ends were trimmed by 1 base and 8 bases, with 17 bases remaining between them. Germline V CDR1 and CDR2: SGHTA, FQGNSA. This CDR3 is built from 15 residues. The CDR3 spells CASSLVRGLGITQYF. CDR3 in DNA: TGTGCCAGCAGCTTAGTGCGGGGTTTGGGTATAACCCAGTACTTC.

The V call is TRBV5-1, the J call TRBJ1-1; 10 positions agree with TRBD1. From germline, CDR1 is SGHRS and CDR2 YFSETQ. This CDR3 contains 15 residues. The junction had 6 bases not matched to a gene; V was cut back by 4 bases and J by 3 bases. Here the CDR3 reads CASSTPDRGDTEAFF. As DNA, the CDR3 is TGCGCCAGCAGCACCCCGGACAGGGGGGACACTGAAGCTTTCTTT.

The chain has TRBV19 and TRBJ2-3; 7 bases fit TRBD1. This CDR3 has 16 residues. Losses at the gene ends were 4 bases for V and 0 bases for J; bases not matched to a gene: 7. Germline CDR1 and CDR2: LNHDA and SQIVND (reference sequence). CDR3 nucleotides: TGTGCCAGTAGTAGCAGTGGACAGGTCAGCACAGATACGCAGTATTTT. Amino acids: CASSSSGQVSTDTQYF.

The genes are TRBV20-1 and TRBJ1-2, with D hard to call. The V end lost 6 bases, the J end lost 7 bases, and 12 bases lay between the germline ends. The CDR3 is 11 residues long. Germline lookup yields CDR1 DFQATT and CDR2 SNEGSKA (reference sequence). CDR3 nucleotide sequence: TGCAGTGCAAATGAGGGTTCTGGCTACACCTTC. Translating it yields CSANEGSGYTF.

V and J are TRBV7-2 and TRBJ2-1; 9 nucleotides agree with TRBD2. The CDR3 extends over 15 amino acids. With V trimmed by 3 bases and J by 2 bases, 2 bases remained unmatched. In germline, CDR1 is SGHTA, CDR2 FQGNSA. DNA for the CDR3: TGTGCCAGCAGCTTCGGCGGGGGGGCCTACAATGAGCAGTTCTTC. This sequence encodes CASSFGGGAYNEQFF.

This clone was counted between two and nine times. V and J are TRBV11-3 and TRBJ2-1; 14 nucleotides agree with TRBD2. CDR3 length: 20 amino acids. The V and J ends lost 0 bases and 0 bases, in that order; junction bases with no gene match: 7. Per the germline V gene, CDR1 is SGHNT and CDR2 is YENEEA. The CDR3 sequence: CASSLEPGLAGATSYNEQFF. The CDR3 DNA sequence: TGTGCCAGCAGCTTAGAACCGGGACTAGCGGGAGCAACCTCCTACAATGAGCAGTTCTTC.

The chain carries TRBV5-1 and TRBJ1-4; no clear D. Germline values: CDR1 SGHRS, CDR2 YFSETQ. This CDR3 has 15 residues. With 0 bases removed from V and 7 bases from J, the gap between germline ends came to 13 bases. CDR3 protein: CASSLEGGRPEKLFF. The DNA of the CDR3 is TGCGCCAGCAGCTTGGAAGGAGGGCGGCCTGAAAAACTGTTTTTT. Together with reference TRBV5-1 and TRBJ1-4, the CDR3 gives the full variable domain: KAGVTQTPRYLIKTRGQQVTLSCSPISGHRSVSWYQQTPGQGLQFLFEYFSETQRNKGNFPGRFSGRQFSNSRSEMNVSTLELGDSALYLCASSLEGGRPEKLFFGSGTQLSVL.

The chain has TRBV9 and TRBJ2-1, with 7 bases aligning to TRBD1. V gave up 1 base and J gave up 0 bases; unmatched junction bases: 1. CDR3 size: 15 residues. The germline gives CDR1 SGDLS, CDR2 YYNGEE. CDR3 in amino acids: CASSVRDSSYNEQFF. The CDR3 DNA sequence: TGTGCCAGCAGCGTAAGGGACAGCTCCTACAATGAGCAGTTCTTC.

The chain recombines TRBV19 with TRBJ1-5; D is possibly TRBD1 (6 bases). The germline V and J ends were trimmed by 7 bases and 4 bases, with 14 bases remaining between them. The CDR3 runs 14 residues. CDR1 LNHDA and CDR2 SQIVND come from the germline V gene (reference sequence). CDR3 residues: CASNLGTTNQPQHF. Written as DNA, the CDR3 is TGTGCCAGTAACCTCGGGACAACAAATCAGCCCCAGCATTTT. Using reference TRBV19 and TRBJ1-5 for the parts outside the CDR3, the full variable domain is DGGITQSPKYLFRKEGQNVTLSCEQNLNHDAMYWYRQDPGQGLRLIYYSQIVNDFQKGDIAEGYSVSREKKESFPLTVTSAQKNPTAFYLCASNLGTTNQPQHFGDGTRLSIL.

Written as DNA, the CDR3 is TGTGCCAGCAGTCTTCCGGGACAGGGAGAGGAAAAACTGTTTTTT. Protein: CASSLPGQGEEKLFF. The chain recombines TRBV28 with TRBJ1-4; 9 bases agree with TRBD1. Germline assignment: CDR1 MDHEN and CDR2 SYDVKM. V lost 5 bases, J lost 8 bases, and 9 bases stayed unmatched. The CDR3 contains 15 residues.